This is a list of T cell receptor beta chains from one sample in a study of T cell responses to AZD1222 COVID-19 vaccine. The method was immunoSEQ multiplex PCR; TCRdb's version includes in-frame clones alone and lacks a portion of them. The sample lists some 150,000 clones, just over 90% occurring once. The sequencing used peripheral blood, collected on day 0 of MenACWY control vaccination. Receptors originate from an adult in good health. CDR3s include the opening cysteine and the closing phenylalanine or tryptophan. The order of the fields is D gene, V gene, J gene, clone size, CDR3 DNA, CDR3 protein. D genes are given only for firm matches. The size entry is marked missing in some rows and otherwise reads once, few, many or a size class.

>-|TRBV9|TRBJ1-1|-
TGTGCCAGCAGCGAGACGTGGTGGGCGGTGGAAACTGCTTTCTTT
CASSETWWAVETAFF
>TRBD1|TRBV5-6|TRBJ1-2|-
TGTGCCAGCAGCCCAGGGACAGCGGATAACTATGGCTACACCTTC
CASSPGTADNYGYTF
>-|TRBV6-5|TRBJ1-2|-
TGTGCCAGCAGCCTCCAGGGGAGCGGTGGCTACACCTTC
CASSLQGSGGYTF
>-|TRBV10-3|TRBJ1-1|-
TGTGCCACTCTTTCGACAGGGAACACTGAAGCTTTCTTT
CATLSTGNTEAFF
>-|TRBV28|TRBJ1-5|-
TGTGCCAGCAGATCAGGGTTGGCTCAGCCCCAGCATTTT
CASRSGLAQPQHF
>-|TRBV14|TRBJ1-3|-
TGTGCCAGCAGCCAACGACGGAGCTCTGGAAACACCATATATTTT
CASSQRRSSGNTIYF
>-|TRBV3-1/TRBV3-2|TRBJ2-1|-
TGTGCCAGCAGCCCCGGGGGACAGTTAAGCTCCTACAATGAGCAGTTCTTC
CASSPGGQLSSYNEQFF
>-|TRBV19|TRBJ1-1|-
TGTGCCAGTAGTACTGGGACCTACGGAATGAACACTGAAGCTTTCTTT
CASSTGTYGMNTEAFF
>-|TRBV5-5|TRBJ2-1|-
TGTGCCAGCAGCTTTAAACAGGGTGCACGCTACAATGAGCAGTTCTTC
CASSFKQGARYNEQFF
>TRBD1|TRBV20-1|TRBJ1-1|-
TGCAGTGCCAGTATTCCCGGGACAGGGACGTCTGAAGCTTTCTTT
CSASIPGTGTSEAFF
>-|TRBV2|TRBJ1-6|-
TGTGCCAGCAATATCGGGGTCAATAATTCACCCCTCCACTTT
CASNIGVNNSPLHF
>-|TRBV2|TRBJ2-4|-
TGTGCCAGCAGTGAGTCTGTAGACATTCAGTACTTC
CASSESVDIQYF
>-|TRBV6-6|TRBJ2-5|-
TGTGCCAGCAGTTACCGGCCGTACCAAGAGACCCAGTACTTC
CASSYRPYQETQYF
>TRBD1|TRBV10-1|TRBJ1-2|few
TGCGCCGGTTCCCAGGACAGGGGGAGGGGGTACTATGGCTACACCTTC
CAGSQDRGRGYYGYTF
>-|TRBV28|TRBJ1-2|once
TGTGCCAGCACCATGGGGGGAGTTGGTGGCTACACCTTC
CASTMGGVGGYTF
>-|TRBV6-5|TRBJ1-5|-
TGTGCCAGCAGCAACTCAAGGGGACAGCCCCAGCATTTT
CASSNSRGQPQHF
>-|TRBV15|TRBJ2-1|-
TGTGCCACCAGCAGAGATCCGGGGGGCCCCCTGTACAATGAGCAGTTCTTC
CATSRDPGGPLYNEQFF
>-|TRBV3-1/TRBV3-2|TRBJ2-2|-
TGTGCCAGCAGCCAAGAAATTGGGCTAGCTTCGGCCGGGGAGCTGTTTTTT
CASSQEIGLASAGELFF
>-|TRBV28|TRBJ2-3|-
TGTGCCAGCAGCCCGGCCTCCGATACGCAGTATTTT
CASSPASDTQYF
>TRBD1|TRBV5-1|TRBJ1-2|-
TGCGCCAGCAGCTTGGCCGGGACAGGGGGTGGCTACACCTTC
CASSLAGTGGGYTF
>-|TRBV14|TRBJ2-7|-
TGTGCCAGCAGCCCCCACCAGACCTACGAGCAGTACTTC
CASSPHQTYEQYF
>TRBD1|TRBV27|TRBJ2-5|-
TGTGCCAGCAGAGACAGGGGAGAGACCCAGTACTTC
CASRDRGETQYF
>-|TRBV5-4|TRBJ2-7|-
TGTGCCAGCAGCTTCGGGTGGGGCAACTCCTACGAGCAGTACTTC
CASSFGWGNSYEQYF
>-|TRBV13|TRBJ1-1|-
TGTGCCAGCAGCCCCCGGCGGGGGCTCATGAACACTGAAGCTTTCTTT
CASSPRRGLMNTEAFF
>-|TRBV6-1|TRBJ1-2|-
TGTGCCAGCAGTGAATTGGTAGTCTATGGCTACACCTTC
CASSELVVYGYTF
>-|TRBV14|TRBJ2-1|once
TGTGCCAGCAGCCGAAGGACGGGAGCGTGGAATGAGCAGTTCTTC
CASSRRTGAWNEQFF
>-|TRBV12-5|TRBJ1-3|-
TGTGCTAGTGAGTCGGGAGCTGGAAACACCATATATTTT
CASESGAGNTIYF
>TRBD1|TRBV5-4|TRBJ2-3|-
TGTGCCAGCAGCTTGGTAGGGACAGGGACAGATACGCAGTATTTT
CASSLVGTGTDTQYF
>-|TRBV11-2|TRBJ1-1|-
TGTGCCAGCAGCACCAAAGGTGGCGAGGACACTGAAGCTTTCTTT
CASSTKGGEDTEAFF
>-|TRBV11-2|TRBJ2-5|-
TGTGCCAGCAGCTTAGACGAGACCCAGTACTTC
CASSLDETQYF
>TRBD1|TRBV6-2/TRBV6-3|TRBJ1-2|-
TGTGCCAGCAGTTGGGGGACAGGGTCGAGAGGCTACACCTTC
CASSWGTGSRGYTF
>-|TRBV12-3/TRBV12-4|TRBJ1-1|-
TGTGCCAGCACGACAGGAAGTGCTGAAGCTTTCTTT
CASTTGSAEAFF
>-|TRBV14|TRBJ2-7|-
TGTGCCAGCAGCCAAGATCTAGCAGGTCTGCACGAGCAGTACTTC
CASSQDLAGLHEQYF
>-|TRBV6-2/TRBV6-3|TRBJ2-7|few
TGTGCCAGCAGTTACCTGGCAGACGAGACCTACGAGCAGTACTTC
CASSYLADETYEQYF
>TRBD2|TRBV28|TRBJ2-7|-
TGTGCCAGCAGTTTAGCGGGAGGGCCCTACGAGCAGTACTTC
CASSLAGGPYEQYF
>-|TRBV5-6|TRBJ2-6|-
TGTGCCAGCAGCTCCAGTGCGTCCGGGGCCAACGTCCTGACTTTC
CASSSSASGANVLTF
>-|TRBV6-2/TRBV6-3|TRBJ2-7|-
TGTGCCAGCAGTTACTCCAGCAGTGCCTACGAGCAGTACTTC
CASSYSSSAYEQYF
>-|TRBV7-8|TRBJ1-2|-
TGTGCCAGCAGCTTAGTAGCAGGCGTCTATGGCTACACCTTC
CASSLVAGVYGYTF
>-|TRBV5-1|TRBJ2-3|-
TGCGCCAGCAGCTTGGCCCGCTCGGGGGCCAGCACAGATACGCAGTATTTT
CASSLARSGASTDTQYF
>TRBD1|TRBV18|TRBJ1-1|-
TGTGCCAGCTCAGCTACAGGGGGCATCGGGAACACTGAAGCTTTCTTT
CASSATGGIGNTEAFF
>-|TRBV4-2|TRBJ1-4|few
TGTGCCAGCAGCCAAGGGGGCGGGGATAGGGAAAAACTGTTTTTT
CASSQGGGDREKLFF
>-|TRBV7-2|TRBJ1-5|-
TGTGCCAGCAGCTTAGCCCTGCGGGAATCGAATAGCAATCAGCCCCAGCATTTT
CASSLALRESNSNQPQHF
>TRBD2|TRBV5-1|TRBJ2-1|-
TGCGCCAGCAGCCCCGGACTAGCGGGGTACAATGAGCAGTTCTTC
CASSPGLAGYNEQFF
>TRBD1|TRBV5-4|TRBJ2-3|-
TGTGCCAGCAGCCCCAGGGGGACCACAGATACGCAGTATTTT
CASSPRGTTDTQYF
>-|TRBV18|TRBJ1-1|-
TGTGCCAGCTCACCAGCACACATGAACACTGAAGCTTTCTTT
CASSPAHMNTEAFF
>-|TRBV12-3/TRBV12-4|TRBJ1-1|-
TGTGCCAGCAGTTCCAGAGGGGACACTGAAGCTTTCTTT
CASSSRGDTEAFF
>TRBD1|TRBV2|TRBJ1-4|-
TGTGCCAGCAGCCCAACAGGGGATAATGAAAAACTGTTTTTT
CASSPTGDNEKLFF
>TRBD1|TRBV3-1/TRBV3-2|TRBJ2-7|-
TGTGCCAGCAGCCTTAAGCCGGGACAGGGGTCCGAGCAGTACTTC
CASSLKPGQGSEQYF
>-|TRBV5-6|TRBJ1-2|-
TGTGCCAGCCAAGTTAGGAGCCTATATGGCTACACCTTC
CASQVRSLYGYTF
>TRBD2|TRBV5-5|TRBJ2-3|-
TGTGCCAGCAGCTTTTTTAGCGGGGGGTTTTCTACAGATACGCAGTATTTT
CASSFFSGGFSTDTQYF